This TCR beta chain was observed in a study of T cell changes during pregnancy in multiple sclerosis. This CDR3 has 15 residues. Germline CDR1 is KGHSH and CDR2 is LQKENI. V lost 3 bases, J lost 5 bases, and 9 bases stayed unmatched. Sequencing used immunoSEQ multiplex PCR; TCRdb keeps in-frame clones, though not all of them. The profile shows some 120,000 clones, 96% of them singletons. The gene calls are TRBV18 and TRBJ2-7, with 8 bases that match TRBD1. The receptor was isolated from a female donor with multiple sclerosis, enrolled in a pregnancy study. Material: peripheral blood, obtained after pregnancy. The CDR3 DNA reads as TGTGCCAGCTCACCCGAGGACAGGGTAATAAACGAGCAGTACTTC. Translation gives CASSPEDRVINEQYF.